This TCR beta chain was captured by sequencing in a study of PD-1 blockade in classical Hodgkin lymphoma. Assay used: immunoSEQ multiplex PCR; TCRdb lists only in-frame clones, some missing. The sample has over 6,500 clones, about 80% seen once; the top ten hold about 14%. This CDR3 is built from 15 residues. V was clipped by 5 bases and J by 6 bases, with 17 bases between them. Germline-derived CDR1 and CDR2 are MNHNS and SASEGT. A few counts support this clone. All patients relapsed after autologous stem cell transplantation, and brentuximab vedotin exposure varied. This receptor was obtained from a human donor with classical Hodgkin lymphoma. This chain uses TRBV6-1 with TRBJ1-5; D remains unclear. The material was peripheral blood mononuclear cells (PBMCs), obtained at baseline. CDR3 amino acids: CASSQERHSGQPQHF. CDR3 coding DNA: TGTGCCAGCAGTCAGGAACGACACAGTGGTCAGCCCCAGCATTTT.